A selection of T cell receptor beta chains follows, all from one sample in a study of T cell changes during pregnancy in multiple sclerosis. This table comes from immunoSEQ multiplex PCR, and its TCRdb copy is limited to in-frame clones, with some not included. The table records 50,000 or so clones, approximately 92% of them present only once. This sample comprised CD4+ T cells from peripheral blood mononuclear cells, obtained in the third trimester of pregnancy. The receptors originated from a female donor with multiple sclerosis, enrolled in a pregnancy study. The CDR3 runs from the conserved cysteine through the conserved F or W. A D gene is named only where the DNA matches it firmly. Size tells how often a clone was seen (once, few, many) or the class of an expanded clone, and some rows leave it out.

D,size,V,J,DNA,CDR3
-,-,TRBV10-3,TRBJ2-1,TGTGCCATCAGTGAAGGAGGTAATGAGCAGTTCTTC,CAISEGGNEQFF
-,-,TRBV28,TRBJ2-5,TGTGCCAGCAGTCCCCGGGAGCTGAAACAAGAGACCCAGTACTTC,CASSPRELKQETQYF
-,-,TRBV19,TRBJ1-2,TGTGCCAGTAGTATCCCCCAGGGAATCTATGGCTACACCTTC,CASSIPQGIYGYTF
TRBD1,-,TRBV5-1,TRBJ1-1,TGCGCCAGCAGCGGGGGACAGGGGTGGGGCACTGAAGCTTTCTTT,CASSGGQGWGTEAFF
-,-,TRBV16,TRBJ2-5,TGTGCCAGCAGCCCGCGCGGAAGGGAGACCCAGTACTTC,CASSPRGRETQYF
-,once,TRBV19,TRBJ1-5,TGTGCCAGTACCCCCGACGGACTCAATCAGCCCCAGCATTTT,CASTPDGLNQPQHF
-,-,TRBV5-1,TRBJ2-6,TGCGCCAGCAGCTTGAGGACGGCAGGGACTGGGGCCAACGTCCTGACTTTC,CASSLRTAGTGANVLTF
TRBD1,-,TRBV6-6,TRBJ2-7,TGTGCCAGCTCAGGGGGATACGAGCAGTACTTC,CASSGGYEQYF
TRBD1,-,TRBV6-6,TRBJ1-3,TGTGCCAGCACTTCCGGGACAGGGATGGGTGGAAACACCATATATTTT,CASTSGTGMGGNTIYF
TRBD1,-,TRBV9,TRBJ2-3,TGTGCCAGCAGCTGGACAGGGGACGGGGATACGCAGTATTTT,CASSWTGDGDTQYF
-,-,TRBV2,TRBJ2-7,TGTGCCAGCAGTTCAGACAGCTACGAGCAGTACTTC,CASSSDSYEQYF
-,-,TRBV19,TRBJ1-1,TGTGCCAGTAGTACGGACAGCCTGAACACTGAAGCTTTCTTT,CASSTDSLNTEAFF
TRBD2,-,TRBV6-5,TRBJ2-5,TGTGCCAGCAAAACCGCAGCGGGAGCGCAAGAGACCCAGTACTTC,CASKTAAGAQETQYF
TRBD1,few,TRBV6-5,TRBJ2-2,TGTGCCAGCAGTTACCTTCAGGGGGCACCCGGGGAGCTGTTTTTT,CASSYLQGAPGELFF
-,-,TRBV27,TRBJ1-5,TGTGCCAGCAGTTTAGGGGCCGAAGGCCCCCAGCATTTT,CASSLGAEGPQHF
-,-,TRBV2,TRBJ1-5,TGTGCCAGCAGTCTCGGGGAACCACAGCCCCAGCATTTT,CASSLGEPQPQHF
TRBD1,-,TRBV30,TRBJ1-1,TGTGCCTGGAGAGGAGACAGGGGGACTGAAGCTTTCTTT,CAWRGDRGTEAFF
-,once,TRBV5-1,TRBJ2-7,TGCGCCAGCAGCCCAGGACAGAGCCAGAACTACGAGCAGTACTTC,CASSPGQSQNYEQYF
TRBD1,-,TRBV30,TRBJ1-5,TGTGCCTGGAGTTTGGGACAGGGCGGTCAGCCCCAGCATTTT,CAWSLGQGGQPQHF
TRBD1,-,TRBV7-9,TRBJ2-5,TGTGCCAGCAGCGGCAGCCGGGACAGGGATAGTTTTCGCGAGACCCAGTACTTC,CASSGSRDRDSFRETQYF
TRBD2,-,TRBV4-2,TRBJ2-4,TGTGCCAGCAGCCTTCGGACTAGCGGGGGAATACTAGCCAAAAACATTCAGTACTTC,CASSLRTSGGILAKNIQYF
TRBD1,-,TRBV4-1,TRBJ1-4,TGCGCCAGCAGCTCCCAGGACAGGGATGGTGAAAAACTGTTTTTT,CASSSQDRDGEKLFF
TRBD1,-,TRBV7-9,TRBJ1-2,TGTGCCAGCAGCTTAGCGAACAGGGGGGATGGCTACACCTTC,CASSLANRGDGYTF
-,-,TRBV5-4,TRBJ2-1,TGTGCCAGCAGCCTTAAGCTAGCCGGCAATGAGCAGTTCTTC,CASSLKLAGNEQFF
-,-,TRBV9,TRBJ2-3,TGTGCCAGCAGCGTAGGGGGGCAGGGGCGGACAGATACGCAGTATTTT,CASSVGGQGRTDTQYF
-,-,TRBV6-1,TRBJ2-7,TGTGCCAGCAGTTTGGAGGCCGCGTACGAGCAGTACTTC,CASSLEAAYEQYF
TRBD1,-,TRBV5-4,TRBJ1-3,TGTGCCAGCAGCGGGGGGGGACAGGGCTCTGGAAACACCATATATTTT,CASSGGGQGSGNTIYF
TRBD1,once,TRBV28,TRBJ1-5,TGTGCCAGCAAGGGGGGGGACAGGGGATTTTATAGCAATCAGCCCCAGCATTTT,CASKGGDRGFYSNQPQHF
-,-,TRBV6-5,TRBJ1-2,TGTGCCAGCAGTTACCAGTCTGGCGGCTATGGCTACACCTTC,CASSYQSGGYGYTF
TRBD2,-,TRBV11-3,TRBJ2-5,TGTGCCAGCAGCCCGGGACTAGCGGGAACTCAAGAGACCCAGTACTTC,CASSPGLAGTQETQYF
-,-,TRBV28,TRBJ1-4,TGTGCCAGCAGTTTATATGGGGGCCTCGGTGAAAAACTGTTTTTT,CASSLYGGLGEKLFF
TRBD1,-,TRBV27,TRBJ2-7,TGTGCCAGCACCACAGGGGGCCACGAGCAGTACTTC,CASTTGGHEQYF
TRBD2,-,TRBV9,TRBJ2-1,TGTGCCAGCAGTAGACTAGCGGGGCTAAACAATGAGCAGTTCTTC,CASSRLAGLNNEQFF
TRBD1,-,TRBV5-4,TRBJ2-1,TGTGCCAGCAGTCCCCTCCCGGGACAGGCGGTCAATGAGCAGTTCTTC,CASSPLPGQAVNEQFF
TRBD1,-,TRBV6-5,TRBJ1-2,TGTGCCAGCAGTTACTCGGGGACAGGGTCTCACTATGGCTACACCTTC,CASSYSGTGSHYGYTF
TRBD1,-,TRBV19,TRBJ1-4,TGTGCCAGTAGTACTCGGGACAGAGAAAAACTGTTTTTT,CASSTRDREKLFF
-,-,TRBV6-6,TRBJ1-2,TGTGCCAGCAGTTCCCTTAACTATGGCTACACCTTC,CASSSLNYGYTF
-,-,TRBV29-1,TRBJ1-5,TGCAGCGTTGGAGAGGGACTCAATCAGCCCCAGCATTTT,CSVGEGLNQPQHF
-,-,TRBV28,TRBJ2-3,TGTGCCAGTTCCCCCAGGGCTAGCACAGATACGCAGTATTTT,CASSPRASTDTQYF